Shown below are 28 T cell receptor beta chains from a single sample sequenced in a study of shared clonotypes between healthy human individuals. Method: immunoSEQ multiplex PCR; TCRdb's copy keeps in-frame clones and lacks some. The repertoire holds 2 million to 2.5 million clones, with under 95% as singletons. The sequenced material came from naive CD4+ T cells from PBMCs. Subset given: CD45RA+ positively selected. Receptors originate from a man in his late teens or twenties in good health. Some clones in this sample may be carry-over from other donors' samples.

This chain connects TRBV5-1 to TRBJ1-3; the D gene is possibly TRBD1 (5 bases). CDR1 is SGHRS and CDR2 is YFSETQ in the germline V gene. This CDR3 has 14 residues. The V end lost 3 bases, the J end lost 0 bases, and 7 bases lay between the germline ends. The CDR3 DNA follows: TGCGCCAGCAGCTGGGGGACCTCTGGAAACACCATATATTTT. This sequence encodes CASSWGTSGNTIYF. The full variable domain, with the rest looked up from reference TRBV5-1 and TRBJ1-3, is KAGVTQTPRYLIKTRGQQVTLSCSPISGHRSVSWYQQTPGQGLQFLFEYFSETQRNKGNFPGRFSGRQFSNSRSEMNVSTLELGDSALYLCASSWGTSGNTIYFGEGSWLTVV.

CDR3 sequence: CATSRDGGADYNEQFF. In nucleotides, the CDR3 is TGTGCCACCAGCAGAGATGGGGGGGCTGACTACAATGAGCAGTTCTTC. The V call is TRBV15, the J call TRBJ2-1; tentative D call: TRBD2 (7 bases). The CDR3 is 16 residues long. Between the trimmed V and J ends, which lost 0 bases and 3 bases, there was a span of 12 bases. Germline loops: CDR1 LNHNV, CDR2 YYDKDF (reference sequence).

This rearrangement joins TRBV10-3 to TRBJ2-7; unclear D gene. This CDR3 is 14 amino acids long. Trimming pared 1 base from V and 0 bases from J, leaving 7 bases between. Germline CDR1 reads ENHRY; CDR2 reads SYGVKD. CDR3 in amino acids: CAISEFSSSYEQYF. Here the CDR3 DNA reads TGTGCCATCAGTGAGTTCAGCAGCTCCTACGAGCAGTACTTC.

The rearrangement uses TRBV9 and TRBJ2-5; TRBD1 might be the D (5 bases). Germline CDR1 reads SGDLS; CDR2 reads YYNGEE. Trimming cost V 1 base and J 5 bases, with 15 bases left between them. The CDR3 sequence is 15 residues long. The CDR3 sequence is CASSVFPGLAETQYF. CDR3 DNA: TGTGCCAGCAGCGTATTCCCAGGGTTGGCGGAGACCCAGTACTTC.

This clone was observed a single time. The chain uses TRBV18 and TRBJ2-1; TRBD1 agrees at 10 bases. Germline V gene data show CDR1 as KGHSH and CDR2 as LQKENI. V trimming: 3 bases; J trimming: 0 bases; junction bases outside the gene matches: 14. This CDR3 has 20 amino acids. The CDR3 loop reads CASSPRGGQGPTPSYNEQFF. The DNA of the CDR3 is TGTGCCAGCTCACCCCGGGGGGGACAGGGGCCAACTCCCTCCTACAATGAGCAGTTCTTC. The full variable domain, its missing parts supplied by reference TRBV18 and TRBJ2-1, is NAGVMQNPRHLVRRRGQEARLRCSPMKGHSHVYWYRQLPEEGLKFMVYLQKENIIDESGMPKERFSAEFPKEGPSILRIQQVVRGDSAAYFCASSPRGGQGPTPSYNEQFFGPGTRLTVL.

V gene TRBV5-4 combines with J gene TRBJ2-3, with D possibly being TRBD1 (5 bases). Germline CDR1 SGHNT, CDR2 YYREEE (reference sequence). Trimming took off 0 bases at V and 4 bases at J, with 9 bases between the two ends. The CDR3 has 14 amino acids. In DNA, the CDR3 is TGTGCCAGCAGCTTGGACAGGAACTCAGATACGCAGTATTTT. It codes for CASSLDRNSDTQYF.

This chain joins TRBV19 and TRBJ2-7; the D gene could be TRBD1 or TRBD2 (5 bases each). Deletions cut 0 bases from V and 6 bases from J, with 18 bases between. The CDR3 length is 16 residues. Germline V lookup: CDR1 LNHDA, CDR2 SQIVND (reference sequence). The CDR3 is CASSIDLLRGAGEQYF. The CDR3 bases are TGTGCCAGTAGTATAGATCTATTGAGGGGCGCGGGCGAGCAGTACTTC.

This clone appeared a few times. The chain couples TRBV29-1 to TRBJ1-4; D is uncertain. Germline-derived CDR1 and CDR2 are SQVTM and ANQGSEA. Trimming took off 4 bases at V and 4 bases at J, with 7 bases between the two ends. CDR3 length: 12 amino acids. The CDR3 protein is CSVVTRNEKLFF. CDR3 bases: TGCAGCGTTGTCACACGTAATGAAAAACTGTTTTTT. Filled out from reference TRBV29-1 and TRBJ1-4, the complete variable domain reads SAVISQKPSRDICQRGTSLTIQCQVDSQVTMMFWYRQQPGQSLTLIATANQGSEATYESGFVIDKFPISRPNLTFSTLTVSNMSPEDSSIYLCSVVTRNEKLFFGSGTQLSVL.

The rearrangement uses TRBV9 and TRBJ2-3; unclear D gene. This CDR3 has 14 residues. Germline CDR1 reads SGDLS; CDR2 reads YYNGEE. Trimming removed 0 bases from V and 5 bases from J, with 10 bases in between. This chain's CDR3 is CASSVDHRLDTQYF. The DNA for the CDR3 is TGTGCCAGCAGCGTAGATCACAGATTAGATACGCAGTATTTT.

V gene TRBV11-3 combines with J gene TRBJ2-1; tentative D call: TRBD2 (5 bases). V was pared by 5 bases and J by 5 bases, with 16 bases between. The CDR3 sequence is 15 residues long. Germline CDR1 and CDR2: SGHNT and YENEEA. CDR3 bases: TGTGCCAGCAGCCCGAGGACGGGGATTGACAATGAGCAGTTCTTC. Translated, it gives CASSPRTGIDNEQFF.

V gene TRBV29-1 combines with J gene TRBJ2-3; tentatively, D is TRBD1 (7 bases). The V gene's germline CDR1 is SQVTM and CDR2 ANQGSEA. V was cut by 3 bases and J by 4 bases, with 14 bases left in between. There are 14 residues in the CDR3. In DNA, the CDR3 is TGCAGCGTTGACCGGGGCAGGGGGGCAGATACGCAGTATTTT. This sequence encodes CSVDRGRGADTQYF.

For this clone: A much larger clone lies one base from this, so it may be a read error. Here the CDR3 DNA reads TGTGCCAGCAGTTTAGGGGGTCAGCCCCAGCATTTT. Encoded protein: CASSLGGQPQHF. The chain is built from TRBV6-5 and TRBJ1-5, with a tentative D call TRBD1 (6 bases). The CDR3 spans 12 residues. V lost 4 bases to trimming and J lost 6 bases, with 7 bases between them. Germline CDR1 is MNHEY and CDR2 is SVGAGI.

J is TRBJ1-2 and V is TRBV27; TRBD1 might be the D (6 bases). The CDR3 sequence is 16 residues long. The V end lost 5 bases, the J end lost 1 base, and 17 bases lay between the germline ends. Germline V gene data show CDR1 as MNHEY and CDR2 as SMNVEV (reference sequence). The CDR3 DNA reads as TGTGCCAGCAGTCGTAATACCGGGACAAGTAACTATGGCTACACCTTC. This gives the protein CASSRNTGTSNYGYTF.

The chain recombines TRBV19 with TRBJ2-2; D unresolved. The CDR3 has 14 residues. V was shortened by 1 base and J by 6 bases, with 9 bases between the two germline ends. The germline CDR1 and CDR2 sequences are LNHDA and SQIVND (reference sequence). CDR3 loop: CASSIGAQPGELFF. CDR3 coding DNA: TGTGCCAGTAGTATAGGAGCCCAACCCGGGGAGCTGTTTTTT. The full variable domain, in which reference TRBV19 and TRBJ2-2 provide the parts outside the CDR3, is DGGITQSPKYLFRKEGQNVTLSCEQNLNHDAMYWYRQDPGQGLRLIYYSQIVNDFQKGDIAEGYSVSREKKESFPLTVTSAQKNPTAFYLCASSIGAQPGELFFGEGSRLTVL.

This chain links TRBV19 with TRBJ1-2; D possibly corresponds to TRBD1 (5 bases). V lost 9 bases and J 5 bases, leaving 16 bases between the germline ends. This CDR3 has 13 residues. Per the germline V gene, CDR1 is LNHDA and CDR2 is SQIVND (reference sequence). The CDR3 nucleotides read TGTGCCAGCCAGGACATCTCCTTGTATGGCTACACCTTC. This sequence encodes CASQDISLYGYTF.

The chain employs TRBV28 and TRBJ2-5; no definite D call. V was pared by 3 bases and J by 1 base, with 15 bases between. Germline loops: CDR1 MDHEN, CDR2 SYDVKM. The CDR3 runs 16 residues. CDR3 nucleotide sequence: TGTGCCAGCAGTTTCGTACTTCACATGTTCCAAGAGACCCAGTACTTC. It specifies CASSFVLHMFQETQYF.

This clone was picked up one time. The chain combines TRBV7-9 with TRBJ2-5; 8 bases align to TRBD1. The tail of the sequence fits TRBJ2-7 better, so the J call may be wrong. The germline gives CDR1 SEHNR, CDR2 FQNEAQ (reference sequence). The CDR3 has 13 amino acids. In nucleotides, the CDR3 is TGTGCCAGCACCCCCTCAGGGGGCCACGAGCAGTACTTC. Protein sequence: CASTPSGGHEQYF.

The DNA for the CDR3 is TGTGCCAGCATGGGATCTAATGAAAAACTGTTTTTT. Translating gives CASMGSNEKLFF. The genes are TRBV28 and TRBJ1-4; D gene unclear. CDR1 and CDR2 (germline): MDHEN, SYDVKM. Trimming left V 7 bases short and J 3 bases short, with 6 bases between. The CDR3 has 12 residues.

The CDR3 loop reads CASSQKTGQRYSYNEQFF. The CDR3 nucleotides read TGTGCCAGCAGCCAGAAGACAGGGCAAAGGTACTCCTACAATGAGCAGTTCTTC. The chain couples TRBV5-4 to TRBJ2-1, with TRBD1 matching 7 bases. V trimming: 4 bases; J trimming: 0 bases; junction bases outside the gene matches: 13. Germline-derived CDR1 and CDR2 are SGHNT and YYREEE (reference sequence). The CDR3 is 18 amino acids.

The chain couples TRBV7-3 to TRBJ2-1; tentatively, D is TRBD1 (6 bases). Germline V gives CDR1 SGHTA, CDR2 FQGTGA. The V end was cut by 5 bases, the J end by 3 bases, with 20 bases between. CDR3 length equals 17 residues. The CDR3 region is CASSPTSSDRDYNEQFF. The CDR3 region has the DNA TGTGCCAGCAGCCCGACCTCTTCGGACAGAGACTACAATGAGCAGTTCTTC.

The chain's CDR3 is CASSRASGELFF. CDR3 DNA sequence: TGTGCCAGCTCAAGGGCATCCGGGGAGCTGTTTTTT. The V gene is TRBV18, the J gene TRBJ2-2, with D unclear. Germline values: CDR1 KGHSH, CDR2 LQKENI. Trimming stripped 5 bases from V and 6 bases from J, with 7 bases between. The length of the CDR3 is 12 residues.

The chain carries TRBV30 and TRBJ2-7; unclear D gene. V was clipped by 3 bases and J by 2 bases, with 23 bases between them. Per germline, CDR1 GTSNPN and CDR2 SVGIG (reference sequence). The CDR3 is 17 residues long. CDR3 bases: TGTGCCTGGAGGGCCCCGCTGTGGGCAGCCGGAACCTACGAGCAGTACTTC. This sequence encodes CAWRAPLWAAGTYEQYF.

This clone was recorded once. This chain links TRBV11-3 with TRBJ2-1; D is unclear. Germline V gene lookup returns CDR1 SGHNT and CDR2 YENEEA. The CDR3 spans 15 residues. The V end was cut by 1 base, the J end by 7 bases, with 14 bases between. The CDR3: CASSLGIGSWNEQFF. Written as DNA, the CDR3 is TGTGCCAGCAGCTTAGGGATAGGGTCGTGGAATGAGCAGTTCTTC.

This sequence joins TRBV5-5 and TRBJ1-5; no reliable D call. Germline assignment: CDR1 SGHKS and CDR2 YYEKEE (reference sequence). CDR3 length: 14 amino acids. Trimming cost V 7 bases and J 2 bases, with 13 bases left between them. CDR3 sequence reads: CASYWMKRNQPQHF. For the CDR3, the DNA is TGTGCCAGCTATTGGATGAAGCGCAATCAGCCCCAGCATTTT.

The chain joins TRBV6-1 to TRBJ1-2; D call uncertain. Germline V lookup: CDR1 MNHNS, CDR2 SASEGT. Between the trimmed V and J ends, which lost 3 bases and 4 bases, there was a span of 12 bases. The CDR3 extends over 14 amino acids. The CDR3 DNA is TGTGCCAGCAGTGACCTAGGACTCGCCTATGGCTACACCTTC. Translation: CASSDLGLAYGYTF.

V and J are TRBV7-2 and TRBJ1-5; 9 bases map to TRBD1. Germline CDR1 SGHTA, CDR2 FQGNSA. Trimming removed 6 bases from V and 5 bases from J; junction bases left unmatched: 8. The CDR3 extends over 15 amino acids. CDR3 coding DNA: TGTGCCAGCAGTGCCGGGACAGGGAGCGATCAGCCCCAGCATTTT. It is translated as CASSAGTGSDQPQHF.

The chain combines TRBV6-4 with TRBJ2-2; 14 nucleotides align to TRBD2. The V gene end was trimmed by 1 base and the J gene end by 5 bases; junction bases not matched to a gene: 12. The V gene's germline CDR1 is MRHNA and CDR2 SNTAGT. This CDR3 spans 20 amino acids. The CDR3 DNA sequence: TGTGCCAGCAGTGACTTTGCGATGACTAGCGGGAGGGCCGGAACCGGGGAGCTGTTTTTT. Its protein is CASSDFAMTSGRAGTGELFF.

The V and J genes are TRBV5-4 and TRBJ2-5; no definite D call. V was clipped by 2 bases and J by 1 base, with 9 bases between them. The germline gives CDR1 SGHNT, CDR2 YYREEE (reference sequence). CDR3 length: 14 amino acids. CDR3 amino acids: CASSFSAVQETQYF. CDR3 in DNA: TGTGCCAGCAGCTTTTCCGCGGTCCAAGAGACCCAGTACTTC.